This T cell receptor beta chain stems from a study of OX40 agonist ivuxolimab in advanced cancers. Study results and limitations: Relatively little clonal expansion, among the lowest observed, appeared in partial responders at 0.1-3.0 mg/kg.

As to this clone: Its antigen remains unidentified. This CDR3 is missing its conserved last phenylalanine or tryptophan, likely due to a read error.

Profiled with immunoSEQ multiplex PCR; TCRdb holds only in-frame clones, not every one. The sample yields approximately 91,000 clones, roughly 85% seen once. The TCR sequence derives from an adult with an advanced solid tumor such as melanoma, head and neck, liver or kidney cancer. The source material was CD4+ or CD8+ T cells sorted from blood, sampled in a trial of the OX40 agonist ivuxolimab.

The CDR3 region is CASSLNGGRSPLHL. CDR3 DNA: TGTGCCAGCAGCCTAAATGGGGGTAGGTCACCCCTCCACCTT. V is TRBV6-5 and J is TRBJ1-6, with a possible D match to TRBD1 (5 bases). There are 14 residues in the CDR3. Germline CDR1 is MNHEY and CDR2 is SVGAGI. Trimming stripped 6 bases from V and 10 bases from J, with 16 bases between.